The next 17 T cell receptor beta chains were all read from a single sample in a study of blood T cell repertoires in COVID-19. Here immunoSEQ multiplex PCR was the method, and the copy in TCRdb shows in-frame clones only, minus some. Of about 350,000 clones detected, about 90% appear once; the ten largest clones hold approximately 3.5%. The sequenced sample consisted of peripheral blood. The receptor source for this set is a woman between 18 and 30 years old who had recovered from COVID-19.

The rearrangement links TRBV6-2 or TRBV6-3 to TRBJ2-7; D may be TRBD1 (6 bases). Germline V gene data show CDR1 as MNHEY and CDR2 as SVGEGT. V shed 4 bases and J shed 3 bases, with 10 bases lying between them. There are 13 residues in the CDR3. The CDR3: CASSSYRDYEQYV. The CDR3 DNA reads as TGTGCCAGCAGTTCCTACAGGGACTACGAGCAGTACGTC.

The chain has TRBV4-1 and TRBJ2-3; 7 nucleotides match TRBD1. V shed 1 base and J 3 bases; nucleotides not matched to a gene: 7. CDR3 length equals 16 residues. Germline lookup yields CDR1 MGHRA and CDR2 YSYEKL. DNA of the CDR3: TGCGCCAGCAGCCAAGTGACAGGGATAAGGACAGATACGCAGTATTTT. Protein: CASSQVTGIRTDTQYF.

The CDR3 DNA reads TGTGCCAGCAGTTTAGGGGGGACAGGGCAGTTCTTC. It translates to CASSLGGTGQFF. The V gene is TRBV28, the J gene TRBJ2-1; 8 bases agree with TRBD1. The CDR3 runs 12 residues. V dropped 2 bases and J dropped 12; count of bases not matched to a gene: 3. Germline CDR1 reads MDHEN; CDR2 reads SYDVKM.

This chain joins TRBV7-9 and TRBJ1-1, with TRBD1 as a possible D gene (5 bases). The length of the CDR3 is 15 residues. In germline, CDR1 is SEHNR, CDR2 FQNEAQ (reference sequence). Trimming pared 3 bases from V and 11 bases from J, leaving 22 bases between. The chain's CDR3 is CASSFYYHSGTPAFF. As DNA, the CDR3 is TGTGCCAGCAGCTTCTACTACCACTCCGGGACTCCTGCTTTCTTT.

This sequence joins TRBV7-2 and TRBJ2-7; 12 bases are shared with TRBD2. CDR3 size: 16 residues. Trimming took 3 bases from V and 3 from J; bases not matched to a gene: 6. The germline V gene has CDR1 SGHTA and CDR2 FQGNSA. This CDR3 is CASSFGSTSGSYEQYV. Written as DNA, the CDR3 is TGTGCCAGCAGCTTTGGTTCGACTAGCGGGAGCTACGAGCAGTACGTC.

The chain employs TRBV18 and TRBJ1-1, with TRBD1 as a possible D gene (6 bases). This CDR3 has 16 residues. Germline V gene lookup returns CDR1 KGHSH and CDR2 LQKENI. V shed 6 bases and J shed 8 bases, with 25 bases lying between them. In nucleotides, the CDR3 is TGTGCCAGCTCCGTCCCCCCCGGGGCAGGGGATTCAGAAGCTTTCTTT. This encodes CASSVPPGAGDSEAFF.

The CDR3 region has the DNA TGTGCCAGCAGCCTTGTTAACGGCTATGGCTACACCTTC. Residues: CASSLVNGYGYTF. V gene TRBV6-2 or TRBV6-3 combines with J gene TRBJ1-2, with unresolved D. The germline V gene encodes CDR1 MNHEY and CDR2 SVGEGT. The CDR3 is 13 residues long. Trimming stripped 6 bases from V and 4 bases from J, with 12 bases between.

V gene TRBV4-1 combines with J gene TRBJ1-2, with TRBD1 as a possible D gene (6 bases). V lost 0 bases, J lost 4 bases, and 9 bases lay in between. Germline V gives CDR1 MGHRA, CDR2 YSYEKL. The CDR3 is 14 residues long. The CDR3 nucleotides read TGCGCCAGCAGCCAAGATGACAGGTTCTATGGCTACACCTTC. Encoded protein: CASSQDDRFYGYTF.

V usage is TRBV21-1 and J usage is TRBJ2-5; the DNA was not used to check the table's D call, TRBD1. TRBV21-1 has pseudogene status. The CDR3 is 15 residues long. CDR3 in DNA: TGTGCCAGCAGCAGAACGGACAGGGAGGGGGAGACCCAGTACTTC. Protein product: CASSRTDREGETQYF.

The sample holds one count of this clone. The V and J genes are TRBV6-5 and TRBJ1-1; D is uncertain. The CDR3 extends over 11 amino acids. V lost 3 bases to trimming and J lost 10 bases, with 9 bases between them. Germline V CDR1 and CDR2: MNHEY, SVGAGI. The CDR3 protein is CASSYIGRAFF. In DNA form, the CDR3 reads TGTGCCAGCAGTTATATTGGGCGAGCTTTCTTT.

This clone has only a few counts. The chain employs TRBV4-2 and TRBJ2-4; the match to TRBD2 covers 10 bases. With V trimmed by 4 bases and J by 9 bases, 12 bases remained unmatched. The CDR3 covers 16 residues. Germline V gene data show CDR1 as LGHNA and CDR2 as YNFKEQ. CDR3 protein: CASSLTSGINTGIQYF. The CDR3 nucleotides are TGTGCCAGCAGCCTCACTAGCGGGATAAATACGGGCATTCAGTACTTC.

This clone appeared a few times. CDR3 loop: CASSFTGTTSNEQFF. The CDR3 region has the DNA TGTGCCAGCAGCTTCACCGGGACTACGAGCAATGAGCAGTTCTTC. The chain links TRBV7-2 to TRBJ2-1, with 7 bases lining up with TRBD2. With V trimmed by 3 bases and J by 6 bases, 8 bases remained unmatched. Germline lookup yields CDR1 SGHTA and CDR2 FQGNSA. The CDR3 consists of 15 residues.

CDR3 loop: CASSMRGGTYEQYV. CDR3 bases: TGTGCCAGCAGTATGAGGGGGGGGACCTACGAGCAGTACGTC. J is TRBJ2-7 and V is TRBV7-9; a possible D gene is TRBD2 (7 bases). V lost 6 bases and J lost 2, with 14 bases in between. The CDR3 totals 14 residues. From germline, CDR1 is SEHNR and CDR2 FQNEAQ (reference sequence).

This clone was observed once. The rearrangement uses TRBV6-2 or TRBV6-3 and TRBJ2-7; TRBD1 aligns across 8 bases. The CDR3 runs to 15 residues. The germline V gene has CDR1 MNHEY and CDR2 SVGEGT. The CDR3 DNA is TGTGCCAGCAGTACGCCTGGACAGGGCTCCCACGAGCAGTACGTC. Its protein product is CASSTPGQGSHEQYV.

The rearrangement links TRBV9 to TRBJ2-5, with 9 positions matching TRBD2. V was clipped by 3 bases and J by 2 bases; unmatched bases: 20. The germline gives CDR1 SGDLS, CDR2 YYNGEE. The length of the CDR3 is 20 residues. For the CDR3, the DNA is TGTGCCAGCAGCGCGGCCCTTTTCCATAATAGCGGGAGCCCACAAGAGACCCAGTACTTC. Translating gives CASSAALFHNSGSPQETQYF.

The chain uses TRBV5-8 and TRBJ1-5; 9 bases are a match to TRBD1. This CDR3 comprises 15 residues. CDR1 is SGHTS and CDR2 is YDEGEE in the germline V gene. Trimming removed 5 bases from V and 6 bases from J; junction bases left unmatched: 9. For the CDR3, the DNA is TGTGCCAGCAGTTTAGCCGGGACAGGGTTTCAGCCCCAGCATTTT. Translation: CASSLAGTGFQPQHF.

This clone was observed a handful of times. The chain links TRBV12-3 or TRBV12-4 to TRBJ2-7; unclear D gene. There are 13 residues in the CDR3. V shed 0 bases and J shed 1 base, with 4 bases lying between them. The CDR3 DNA reads as TGTGCCAGCAGTTTAGCCTTTTCCTACGAGCAGTACGTC. As protein: CASSLAFSYEQYV.